These 21 T cell receptor beta chains came from one sample sequenced in a study of monozygotic twins with inflammatory bowel disease. TCRdb reprocessed the 5' RACE reads; each CDR3 protein has one entry and no DNA is given. Its clone listing holds about 330,000 distinct CDR3 sequences. The material sequenced was blood. The receptors stem from a human donor with ulcerative colitis or Crohn's disease, or a healthy co-twin of an affected twin (not recorded which).

The gene calls are TRBV3-1 and TRBJ2-7; TCRdb's D call of TRBD2 is untestable without DNA. The length of the CDR3 is 19 residues. The germline gives CDR1 LGHDT, CDR2 YNNKEL (reference sequence). CDR3 region: CASSPMNVIGLAGGYEQYF.

The V gene is TRBV25-1, the J gene TRBJ1-1. The CDR3 is made up of 12 amino acids. In germline, CDR1 is MGHDK, CDR2 SYGVNS. The CDR3 loop is CASRIHNTEAFF.

This chain joins TRBV7-2 and TRBJ2-7; TCRdb's D gene call, TRBD1, goes unchecked for lack of DNA. CDR1 is SGHTA and CDR2 is FQGNSA in the germline V gene. CDR3 length: 17 residues. The CDR3 spells CASSPARGQGPHYEQYF.

The chain joins TRBV12-3 or TRBV12-4 to TRBJ2-1. CDR3 size: 12 residues. The CDR3 spells CASSLADNDQFF.

The V and J genes are TRBV9 and TRBJ2-7; TCRdb names TRBD1, which stays unverified in the absence of DNA. This CDR3 spans 15 amino acids. CDR1 is SGDLS and CDR2 is YYNGEE in the germline V gene. The CDR3 protein is CASSQTGTGGYEQYF.

The chain links TRBV29-1 to TRBJ2-7; TCRdb indicates TRBD1, and absent DNA this call remains unverified. Germline V CDR1 and CDR2: SQVTM, ANQGSEA. This CDR3 spans 13 amino acids. CDR3 sequence: CSVAGTPSYEQYF.

This chain connects TRBV7-2 to TRBJ2-3; the TCRdb D gene call, TRBD2, has no DNA to confirm it. The germline V gene encodes CDR1 SGHTA and CDR2 FQGNSA. This CDR3 region has 15 residues. The CDR3 here is CASSLSGRGLVSQYF.

The chain is built from TRBV5-5 and TRBJ2-7; TCRdb returns TRBD2, unconfirmable since there is no DNA. This CDR3 has 15 residues. Germline V gene lookup returns CDR1 SGHKS and CDR2 YYEKEE (reference sequence). The CDR3: CASSLTGGERATEYF. Based on the CDR3 plus reference TRBV5-5 and TRBJ2-7, the full variable domain is DAGVTQSPTHLIKTRGQQVTLRCSPISGHKSVSWYQQVLGQGPQFIFQYYEKEERGRGNFPDRFSARQFPNYSSELNVNALLLGDSALYLCASSLTGGERATEYFGPGTRLTVT.

The chain employs TRBV12-3 or TRBV12-4 and TRBJ2-7; TCRdb's D gene call, TRBD1, goes unchecked for lack of DNA. The CDR3 loop spans 15 amino acids. This CDR3 reads CASSHGQGRTIEQYF.

The genes are TRBV4-1 and TRBJ1-1; the D gene TCRdb calls, TRBD1, cannot be checked with no DNA. The CDR3 length is 15 residues. The germline gives CDR1 MGHRA, CDR2 YSYEKL. The CDR3 loop reads CASSRNRGSDTEAFF.

J is TRBJ2-2 and V is TRBV11-2; the D call of TRBD1 rests on TCRdb alone, since no DNA is present to check it. This CDR3 spans 15 amino acids. Looked up from germline, CDR1 is SGHAT and CDR2 is FQNNGV. This CDR3 reads CASSPQGRDTGELFF.

The CDR3: CASKGSPDTEAFF. This rearrangement joins TRBV9 to TRBJ1-1; no DNA is available, so the TRBD1 call from TCRdb remains unchecked. CDR3 size: 13 residues. Germline V gene lookup returns CDR1 SGDLS and CDR2 YYNGEE.

The rearrangement joins TRBV5-1 to TRBJ2-5; TCRdb proposes TRBD2, but this gene call is untestable without DNA. Germline CDR1 reads SGHRS; CDR2 reads YFSETQ. The CDR3 extends over 15 amino acids. CDR3: CASSLAPDNQETQYF. The whole variable domain, remainder taken from reference TRBV5-1 and TRBJ2-5, is KAGVTQTPRYLIKTRGQQVTLSCSPISGHRSVSWYQQTPGQGLQFLFEYFSETQRNKGNFPGRFSGRQFSNSRSEMNVSTLELGDSALYLCASSLAPDNQETQYFGPGTRLLVL.

The rearrangement joins TRBV19 to TRBJ1-1. The germline CDR1 and CDR2 sequences are LNHDA and SQIVND (reference sequence). The CDR3 is made up of 11 amino acids. CDR3 residues: CASSMLSAAFF.

The CDR3 region is CASSLGGAPNSPLHF. The gene calls are TRBV7-2 and TRBJ1-6; TCRdb proposes TRBD1, but this gene call is untestable without DNA. Germline CDR1 is SGHTA and CDR2 is FQGNSA. This CDR3 contains 15 residues. The whole variable domain, remainder taken from reference TRBV7-2 and TRBJ1-6, is GAGVSQSPSNKVTEKGKDVELRCDPISGHTALYWYRQSLGQGLEFLIYFQGNSAPDKSGLPSDRFSAERTGGSVSTLTIQRTQQEDSAVYLCASSLGGAPNSPLHFGNGTRLTVT.

The CDR3: CASREGGGTYYEQYF. V is TRBV7-2 and J is TRBJ2-7; the TCRdb D gene call, TRBD2, has no DNA to confirm it. Per the germline V gene, CDR1 is SGHTA and CDR2 is FQGNSA. The CDR3 covers 15 residues.

The rearrangement joins TRBV19 to TRBJ2-5; TCRdb's D call, TRBD2, is unchecked because there is no DNA. The CDR3 extends over 18 amino acids. Per germline, CDR1 LNHDA and CDR2 SQIVND (reference sequence). The CDR3 loop is CASSISPTSIPNQETQYF.

This rearrangement joins TRBV28 to TRBJ1-2. Germline V CDR1 and CDR2: MDHEN, SYDVKM. The CDR3 is 12 amino acids. The CDR3 is CASSLQSGGYTF.

This chain links TRBV12-5 with TRBJ2-1; TCRdb's D gene call, TRBD1, goes unchecked for lack of DNA. CDR3 size: 18 residues. CDR1 and CDR2 (germline): LGHNT, FRNRAP. The CDR3 loop is CASGLVTAGYPSYNEQFF.

J is TRBJ2-1 and V is TRBV7-2; the D gene TCRdb calls, TRBD1, cannot be checked with no DNA. The CDR3 spans 15 residues. The germline V gene encodes CDR1 SGHTA and CDR2 FQGNSA. CDR3 protein: CASRKGRTGYNEQFF.

The chain combines TRBV5-1 with TRBJ2-1. This CDR3 has 16 amino acids. CDR1 is SGHRS, CDR2 YFSETQ, per germline. This CDR3 is CASSLDPLSSYNEQFF. The entire variable domain, with the rest obtained from reference TRBV5-1 and TRBJ2-1, is as follows: KAGVTQTPRYLIKTRGQQVTLSCSPISGHRSVSWYQQTPGQGLQFLFEYFSETQRNKGNFPGRFSGRQFSNSRSEMNVSTLELGDSALYLCASSLDPLSSYNEQFFGPGTRLTVL.